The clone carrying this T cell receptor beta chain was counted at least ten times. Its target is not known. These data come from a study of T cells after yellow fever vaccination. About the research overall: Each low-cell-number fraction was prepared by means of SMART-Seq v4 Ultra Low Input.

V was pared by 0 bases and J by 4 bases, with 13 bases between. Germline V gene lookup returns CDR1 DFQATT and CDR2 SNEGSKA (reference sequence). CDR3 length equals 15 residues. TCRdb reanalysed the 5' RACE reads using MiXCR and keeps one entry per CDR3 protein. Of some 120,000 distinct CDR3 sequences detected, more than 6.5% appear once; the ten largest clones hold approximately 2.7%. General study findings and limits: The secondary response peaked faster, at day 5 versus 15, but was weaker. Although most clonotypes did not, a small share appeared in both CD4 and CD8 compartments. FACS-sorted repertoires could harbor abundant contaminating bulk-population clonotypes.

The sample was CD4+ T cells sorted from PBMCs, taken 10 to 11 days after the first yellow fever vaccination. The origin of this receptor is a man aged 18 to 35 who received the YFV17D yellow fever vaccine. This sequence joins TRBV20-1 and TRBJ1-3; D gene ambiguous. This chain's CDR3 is CSARDDRVGGNTIYF. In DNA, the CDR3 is TGCAGTGCTAGAGATGATCGAGTGGGGGGAAACACCATATATTTT.